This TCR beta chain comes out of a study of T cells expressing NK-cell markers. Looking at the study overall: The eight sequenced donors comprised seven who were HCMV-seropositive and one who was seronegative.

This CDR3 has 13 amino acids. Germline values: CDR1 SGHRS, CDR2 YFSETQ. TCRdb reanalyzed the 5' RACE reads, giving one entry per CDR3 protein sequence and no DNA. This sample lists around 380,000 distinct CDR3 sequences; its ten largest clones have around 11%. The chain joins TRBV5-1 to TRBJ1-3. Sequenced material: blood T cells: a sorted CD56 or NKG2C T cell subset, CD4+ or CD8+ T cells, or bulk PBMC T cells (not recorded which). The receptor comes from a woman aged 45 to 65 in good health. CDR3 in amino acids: CASFASQGGTIYF.